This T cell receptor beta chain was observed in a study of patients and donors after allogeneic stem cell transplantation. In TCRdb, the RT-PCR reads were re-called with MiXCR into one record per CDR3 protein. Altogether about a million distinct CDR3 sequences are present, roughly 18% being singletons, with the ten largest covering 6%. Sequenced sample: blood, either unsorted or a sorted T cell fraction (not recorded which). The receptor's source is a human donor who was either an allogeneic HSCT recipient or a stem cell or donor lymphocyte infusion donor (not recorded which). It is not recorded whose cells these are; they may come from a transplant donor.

CDR3 protein: CSARVFETGPIYNSPLHF. CDR3 in DNA: TGCAGTGCTAGAGTTTTTGAGACAGGGCCAATATATAATTCACCCCTCCACTTT. The genes are TRBV20-1 and TRBJ1-6; 7 bases fit TRBD1. The CDR3 covers 18 residues. Germline values: CDR1 DFQATT, CDR2 SNEGSKA (reference sequence). V lost 1 base, J lost 4 bases, and 13 bases stayed unmatched.